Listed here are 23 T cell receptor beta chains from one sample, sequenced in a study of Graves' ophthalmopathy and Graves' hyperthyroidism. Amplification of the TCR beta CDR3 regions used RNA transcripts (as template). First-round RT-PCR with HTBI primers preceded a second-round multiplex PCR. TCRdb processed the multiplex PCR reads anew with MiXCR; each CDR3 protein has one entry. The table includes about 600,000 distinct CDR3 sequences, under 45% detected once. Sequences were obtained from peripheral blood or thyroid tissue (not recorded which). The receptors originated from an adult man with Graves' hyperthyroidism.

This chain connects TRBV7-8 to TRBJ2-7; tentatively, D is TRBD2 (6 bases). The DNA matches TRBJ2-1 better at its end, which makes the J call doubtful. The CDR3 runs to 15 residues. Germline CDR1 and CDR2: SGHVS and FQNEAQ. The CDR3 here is CASRFEAGGDNEQFF. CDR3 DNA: TGTGCCAGCAGGTTCGAAGCTGGAGGGGACAATGAGCAGTTCTTC.

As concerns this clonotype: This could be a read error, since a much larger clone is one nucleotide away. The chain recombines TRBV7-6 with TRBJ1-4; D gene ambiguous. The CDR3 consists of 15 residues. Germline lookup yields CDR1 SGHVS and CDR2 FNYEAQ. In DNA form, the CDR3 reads TGTGCCAGCACCCCCTCTGTTGGGGATAATGATAAACTGGTTTTT. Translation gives CASTPSVGDNDKLVF.

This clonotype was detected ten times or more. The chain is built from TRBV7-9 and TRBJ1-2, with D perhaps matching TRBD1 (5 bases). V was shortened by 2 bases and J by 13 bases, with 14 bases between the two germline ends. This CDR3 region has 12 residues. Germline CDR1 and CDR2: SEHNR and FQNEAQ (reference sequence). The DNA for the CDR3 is TGTGCCAGCAGCTTATTCGGAGGGGCAACCACCTTC. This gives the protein CASSLFGGATTF.

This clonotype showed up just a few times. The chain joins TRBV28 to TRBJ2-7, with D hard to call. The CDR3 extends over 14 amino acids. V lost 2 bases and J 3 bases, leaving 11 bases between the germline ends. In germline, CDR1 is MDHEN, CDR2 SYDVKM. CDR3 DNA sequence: TGTGCCAGCAGTTTAAAAGGTCTGGGCTACGAGCAGTACTTC. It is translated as CASSLKGLGYEQYF.

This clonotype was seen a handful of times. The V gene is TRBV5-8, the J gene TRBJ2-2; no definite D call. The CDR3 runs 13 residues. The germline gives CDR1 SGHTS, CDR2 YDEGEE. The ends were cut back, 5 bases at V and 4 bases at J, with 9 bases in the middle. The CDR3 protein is CASRMTTTGELFF. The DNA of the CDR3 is TGTGCCAGCAGAATGACCACCACCGGGGAGCTGTTTTTT.

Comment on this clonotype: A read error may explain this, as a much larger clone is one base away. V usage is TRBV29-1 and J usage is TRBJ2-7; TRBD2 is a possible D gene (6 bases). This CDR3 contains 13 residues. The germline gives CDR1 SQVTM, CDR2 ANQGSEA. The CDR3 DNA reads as TGCAGCGCCCAAGGCGGGGTGACCTACGGGCAGTACTTC. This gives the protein CSAQGGVTYGQYF.

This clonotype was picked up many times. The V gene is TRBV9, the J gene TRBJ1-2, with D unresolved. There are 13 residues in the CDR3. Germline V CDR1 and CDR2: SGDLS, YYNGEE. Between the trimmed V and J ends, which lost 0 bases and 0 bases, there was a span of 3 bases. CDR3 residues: CASSVVSNYGYTF. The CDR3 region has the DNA TGTGCCAGCAGCGTAGTATCTAACTATGGCTACACCTTC.

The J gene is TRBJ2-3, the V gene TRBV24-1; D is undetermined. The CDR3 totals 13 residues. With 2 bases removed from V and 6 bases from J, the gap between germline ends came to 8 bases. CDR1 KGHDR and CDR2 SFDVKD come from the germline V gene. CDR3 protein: CATSDWTGDTQYF. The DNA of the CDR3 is TGTGCCACCAGTGATTGGACCGGGGATACGCAGTATTTT.

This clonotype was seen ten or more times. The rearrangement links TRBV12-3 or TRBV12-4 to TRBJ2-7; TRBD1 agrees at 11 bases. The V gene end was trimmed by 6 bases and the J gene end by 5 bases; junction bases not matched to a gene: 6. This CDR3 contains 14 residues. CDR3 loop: CASRRTGGTNEQYF. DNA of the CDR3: TGTGCCAGCAGACGGACAGGGGGCACAAACGAGCAGTACTTC.

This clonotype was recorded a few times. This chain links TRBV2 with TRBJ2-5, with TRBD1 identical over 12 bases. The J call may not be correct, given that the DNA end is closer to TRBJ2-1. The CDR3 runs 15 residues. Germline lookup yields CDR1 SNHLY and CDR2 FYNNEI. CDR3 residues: CASRGGQGAYNEQFF. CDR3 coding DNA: TGTGCCAGCAGGGGGGGACAGGGGGCGTACAATGAGCAGTTCTTC.

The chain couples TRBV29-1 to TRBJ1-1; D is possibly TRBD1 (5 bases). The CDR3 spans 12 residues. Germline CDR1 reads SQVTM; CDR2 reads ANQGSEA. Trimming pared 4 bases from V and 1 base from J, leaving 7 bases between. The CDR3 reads CSVGGENTEAFF. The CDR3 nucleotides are TGCAGCGTTGGGGGGGAGAACACTGAAGCTTTCTTT.

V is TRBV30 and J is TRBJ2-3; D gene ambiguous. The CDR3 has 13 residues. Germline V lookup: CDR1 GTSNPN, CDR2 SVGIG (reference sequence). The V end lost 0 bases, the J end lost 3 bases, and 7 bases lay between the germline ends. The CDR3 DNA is TGTGCCTGGAGTGTAGGGTGGACAGATACGCAGTATTTT. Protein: CAWSVGWTDTQYF. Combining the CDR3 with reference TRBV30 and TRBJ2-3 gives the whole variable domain SQTIHQWPATLVQPVGSPLSLECTVEGTSNPNLYWYRQAAGRGLQLLFYSVGIGQISSEVPQNLSASRPQDRQFILSSKKLLLSDSGFYLCAWSVGWTDTQYFGPGTRLTVL.

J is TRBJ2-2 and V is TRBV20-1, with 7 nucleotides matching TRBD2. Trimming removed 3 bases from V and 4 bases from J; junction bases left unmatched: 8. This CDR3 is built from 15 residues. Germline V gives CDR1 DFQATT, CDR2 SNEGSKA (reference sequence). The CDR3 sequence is CSASLASGVTGELFF. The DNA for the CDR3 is TGCAGTGCTAGTCTCGCTAGCGGTGTCACCGGGGAGCTGTTTTTT.

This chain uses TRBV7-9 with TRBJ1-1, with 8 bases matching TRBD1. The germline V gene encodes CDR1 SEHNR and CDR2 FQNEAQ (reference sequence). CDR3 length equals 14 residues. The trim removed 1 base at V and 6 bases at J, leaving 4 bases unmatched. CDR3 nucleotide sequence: TGTGCCAGCAGCTTAGTGGCCAGGGGGCCTGAAGCTTTCTTT. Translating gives CASSLVARGPEAFF.

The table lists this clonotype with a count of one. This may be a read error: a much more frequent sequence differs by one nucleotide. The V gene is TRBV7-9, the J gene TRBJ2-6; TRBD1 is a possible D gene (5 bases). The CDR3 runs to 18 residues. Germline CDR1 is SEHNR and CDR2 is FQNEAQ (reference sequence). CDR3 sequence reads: CASSHRAMTVLGANALTF. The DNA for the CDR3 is TGCGCCAGCAGCCATAGGGCGATGACAGTTCTAGGGGCCAACGCCCTGACTTTC. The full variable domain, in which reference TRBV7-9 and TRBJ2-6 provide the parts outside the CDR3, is DTGVSQNPRHKITKRGQNVTFRCDPISEHNRLYWYRQTLGQGPEFLTYFQNEAQLEKSRLLSDRFSAERPKGSFSTLEIQRTEQGDSAMYLCASSHRAMTVLGANALTFGAGSRLTVL.

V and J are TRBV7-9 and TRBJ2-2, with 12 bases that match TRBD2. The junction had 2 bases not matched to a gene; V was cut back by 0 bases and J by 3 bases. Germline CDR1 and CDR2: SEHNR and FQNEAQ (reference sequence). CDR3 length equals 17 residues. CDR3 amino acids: CASSLALAGGDTGELFF. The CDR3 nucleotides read TGTGCCAGCAGCTTAGCACTAGCGGGAGGAGACACCGGGGAGCTGTTTTTT. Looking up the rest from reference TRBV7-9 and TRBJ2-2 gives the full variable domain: DTGVSQNPRHKITKRGQNVTFRCDPISEHNRLYWYRQTLGQGPEFLTYFQNEAQLEKSRLLSDRFSAERPKGSFSTLEIQRTEQGDSAMYLCASSLALAGGDTGELFFGEGSRLTVL.

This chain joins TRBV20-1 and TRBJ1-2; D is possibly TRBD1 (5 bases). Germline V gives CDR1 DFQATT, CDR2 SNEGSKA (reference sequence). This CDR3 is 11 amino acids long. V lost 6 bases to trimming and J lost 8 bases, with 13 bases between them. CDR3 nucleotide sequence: TGCAGTGCGGAGTGGGCAGGGGGCTACACCTTC. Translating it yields CSAEWAGGYTF.

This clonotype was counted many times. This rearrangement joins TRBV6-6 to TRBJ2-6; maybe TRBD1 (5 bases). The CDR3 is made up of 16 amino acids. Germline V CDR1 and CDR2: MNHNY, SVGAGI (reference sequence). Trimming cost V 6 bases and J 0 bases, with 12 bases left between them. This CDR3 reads CASSAMGLSGANVLTF. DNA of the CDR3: TGTGCCAGCAGCGCCATGGGGCTCTCTGGGGCCAACGTCCTGACTTTC.

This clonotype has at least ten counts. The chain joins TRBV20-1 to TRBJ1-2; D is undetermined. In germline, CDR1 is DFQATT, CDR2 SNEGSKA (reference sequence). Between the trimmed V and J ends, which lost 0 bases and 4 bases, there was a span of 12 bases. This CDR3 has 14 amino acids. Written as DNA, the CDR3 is TGCAGTGCTAGAGAATCCCGTGACACCTATGGCTACACCTTC. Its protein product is CSARESRDTYGYTF.

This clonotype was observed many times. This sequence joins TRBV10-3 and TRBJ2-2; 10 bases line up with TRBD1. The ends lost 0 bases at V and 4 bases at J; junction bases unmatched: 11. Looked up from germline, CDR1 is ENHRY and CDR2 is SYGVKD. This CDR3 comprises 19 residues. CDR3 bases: TGTGCCATCAGTGAGTCCGAACCCAGACAGGGGGCTCCCACCGGGGAGCTGTTTTTT. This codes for CAISESEPRQGAPTGELFF.

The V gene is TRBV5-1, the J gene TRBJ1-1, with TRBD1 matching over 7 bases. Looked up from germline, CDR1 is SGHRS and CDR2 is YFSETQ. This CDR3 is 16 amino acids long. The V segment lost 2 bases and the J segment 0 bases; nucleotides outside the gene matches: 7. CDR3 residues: CASSFRDRSLNTEAFF. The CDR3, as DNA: TGCGCCAGCAGCTTCCGGGACAGATCCTTGAACACTGAAGCTTTCTTT.

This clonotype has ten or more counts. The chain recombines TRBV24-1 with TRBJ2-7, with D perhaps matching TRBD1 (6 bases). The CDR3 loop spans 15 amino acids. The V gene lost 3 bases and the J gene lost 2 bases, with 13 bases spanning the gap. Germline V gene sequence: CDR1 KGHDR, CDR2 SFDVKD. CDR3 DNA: TGTGCCACCAGTGATCCCCGGGACACAGCCTACGAGCAGTACTTC. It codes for CATSDPRDTAYEQYF.

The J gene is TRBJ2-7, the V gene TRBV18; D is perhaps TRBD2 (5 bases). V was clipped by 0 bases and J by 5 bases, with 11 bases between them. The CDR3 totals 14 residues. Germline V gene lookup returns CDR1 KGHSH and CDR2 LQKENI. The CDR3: CASSPPAAVDEQYF. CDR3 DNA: TGTGCCAGCTCACCACCGGCAGCGGTCGACGAGCAGTACTTC.